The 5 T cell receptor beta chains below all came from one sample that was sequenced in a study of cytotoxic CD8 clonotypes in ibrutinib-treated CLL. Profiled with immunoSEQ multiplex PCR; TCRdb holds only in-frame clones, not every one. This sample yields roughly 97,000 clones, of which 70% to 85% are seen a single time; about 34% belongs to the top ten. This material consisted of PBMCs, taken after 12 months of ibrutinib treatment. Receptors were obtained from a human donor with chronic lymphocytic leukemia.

The CDR3 DNA reads as TGTGCCAGCAGCCCAACAGCGGGGGGACGGGATGAGCAGTTCTTC. Residues: CASSPTAGGRDEQFF. This chain joins TRBV7-3 and TRBJ2-1, with 9 positions matching TRBD2. CDR3 length: 15 amino acids. Trimming cost V 5 bases and J 8 bases; bases outside gene matches: 10. CDR1 is SGHTA and CDR2 is FQGTGA in the germline V gene.

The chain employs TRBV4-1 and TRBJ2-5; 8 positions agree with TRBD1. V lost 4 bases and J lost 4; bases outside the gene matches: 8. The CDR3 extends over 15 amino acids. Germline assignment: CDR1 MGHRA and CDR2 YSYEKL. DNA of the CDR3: TGCGCCAGCAGCCGAGTTGAACAGGGGGGAGAGACCCAGTACTTC. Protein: CASSRVEQGGETQYF.

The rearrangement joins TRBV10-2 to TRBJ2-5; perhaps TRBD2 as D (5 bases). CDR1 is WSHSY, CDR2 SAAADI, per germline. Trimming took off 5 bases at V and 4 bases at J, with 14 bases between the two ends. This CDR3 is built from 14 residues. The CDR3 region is CASSSGMALETQYF. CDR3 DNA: TGCGCCAGCAGTTCGGGGATGGCCCTAGAGACCCAGTACTTC.

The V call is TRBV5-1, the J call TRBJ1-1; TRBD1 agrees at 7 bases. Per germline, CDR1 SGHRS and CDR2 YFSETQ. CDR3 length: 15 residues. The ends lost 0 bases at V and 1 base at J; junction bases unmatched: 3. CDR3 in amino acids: CASSLVGTANTEAFF. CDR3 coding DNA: TGCGCCAGCAGCTTGGTCGGGACAGCGAACACTGAAGCTTTCTTT.

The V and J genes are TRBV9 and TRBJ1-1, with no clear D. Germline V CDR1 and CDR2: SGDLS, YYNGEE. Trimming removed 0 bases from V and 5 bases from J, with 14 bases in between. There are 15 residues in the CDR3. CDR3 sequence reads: CASSVVPGRRTEAFF. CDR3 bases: TGTGCCAGCAGCGTAGTCCCCGGGCGGCGTACTGAAGCTTTCTTT.